The 17 T cell receptor beta chains presented below share a single source sample, sequenced in a study of beta chain features in type 1 diabetes. Study-wide results and limits: Moderate yet significant TCRB CDR3 shortening was seen in Type 1 diabetes patients in all four CD4+ subsets.

Antigens of these TCRs are unknown. The study reverse transcribed the entire isolated RNA, so it sequenced expressed TCRB transcripts. The protocol was immunoSEQ multiplex PCR, while the TCRdb copy is restricted to in-frame clones and leaves out a portion. The sample lists 250,000 to 350,000 clones; roughly 13% were seen once. Sequencing used naive CD4+ T cells from blood. The receptors shown here come from a man younger than 40 with type 1 diabetes.

The chain uses TRBV9 and TRBJ2-1, with D possibly TRBD2 on 5 matching bases. Per the germline V gene, CDR1 is SGDLS and CDR2 is YYNGEE. This CDR3 has 14 residues. Trimming took off 3 bases at V and 8 bases at J, with 15 bases between the two ends. CDR3 protein: CASSEGVLGDEQFF. CDR3 nucleotide sequence: TGTGCCAGCAGCGAGGGAGTCCTCGGGGATGAGCAGTTCTTC. The variable domain in full, completed from reference TRBV9 and TRBJ2-1, reads DSGVTQTPKHLITATGQRVTLRCSPRSGDLSVYWYQQSLDQGLQFLIQYYNGEERAKGNILERFSAQQFPDLHSELNLSSLELGDSALYFCASSEGVLGDEQFFGPGTRLTVL.

This clone was seen a handful of times. The chain is built from TRBV5-1 and TRBJ1-1; weak D call: TRBD1 (6 bases). V was trimmed by 1 base and J by 1 base, leaving 8 bases between them. Germline CDR1 SGHRS, CDR2 YFSETQ. The CDR3 consists of 14 residues. The CDR3 loop is CASSLLGQNTEAFF. In DNA form, the CDR3 reads TGCGCCAGCAGCTTGTTGGGACAGAACACTGAAGCTTTCTTT.

This clone occurred a few times. The V gene is TRBV6-5, the J gene TRBJ1-1; D not resolved. The CDR3 has 15 residues. Trimming shortened V by 0 bases and J by 5 bases, and 13 bases separated the two germline ends. CDR1 is MNHEY and CDR2 is SVGAGI in the germline V gene. The CDR3 coding sequence is TGTGCCAGCAGTTACTCTAGCGCTGGGAGGACTGAAGCTTTCTTT. It encodes CASSYSSAGRTEAFF.

The chain combines TRBV5-1 with TRBJ2-2; D is perhaps TRBD1 (6 bases). Trimming took 0 bases from V and 3 from J, leaving 12 bases between them. Germline values: CDR1 SGHRS, CDR2 YFSETQ. The length of the CDR3 is 16 residues. In nucleotides, the CDR3 is TGCGCCAGCAGCTTGGGTTCAGGGACACACACCGGGGAGCTGTTTTTT. It specifies CASSLGSGTHTGELFF.

This clone was seen only a few times. Written as DNA, the CDR3 is TGCGCCAGCAGCTCAGGACTAGCGGGGGGGATGAATGAGCAGTTCTTC. Protein sequence: CASSSGLAGGMNEQFF. The rearrangement links TRBV5-1 to TRBJ2-1; 15 bases align to TRBD2. Germline CDR1 and CDR2: SGHRS and YFSETQ. The ends lost 3 bases at V and 7 bases at J; junction bases unmatched: 5. This CDR3 comprises 16 residues.

This clone was seen a handful of times. The DNA for the CDR3 is TGTGCCAGCAGCGCCGGGACTATAAACACCGGGGAGCTGTTTTTT. Translation: CASSAGTINTGELFF. The genes are TRBV11-1 and TRBJ2-2; 7 bases map to TRBD2. The germline CDR1 and CDR2 sequences are SGHAT and FQDESV (reference sequence). This CDR3 has 15 residues. Trimming at V came to 5 bases and at J to 2 bases, leaving 5 bases not matched to a gene.

The chain has TRBV5-1 and TRBJ2-5; 10 nucleotides line up with TRBD1. The ends lost 4 bases at V and 3 bases at J; junction bases unmatched: 9. In germline, CDR1 is SGHRS, CDR2 YFSETQ. CDR3 size: 16 residues. The CDR3 sequence: CASSIEAGQGKETQYF. In DNA, the CDR3 is TGCGCCAGCAGCATTGAAGCGGGACAGGGGAAAGAGACCCAGTACTTC.

This clone showed up just a few times. CDR3 protein: CASSPSRDRDTQYF. The CDR3 DNA reads TGCGCCAGCAGCCCGTCCCGGGACAGGGATACGCAGTATTTT. The chain couples TRBV5-1 to TRBJ2-3, with 8 bases identical to TRBD1. CDR3 size: 14 residues. With 4 bases clipped from V and 6 bases from J, the junction kept 7 bases outside the gene matches. In germline, CDR1 is SGHRS, CDR2 YFSETQ.

The table lists this clone with a few counts. The gene calls are TRBV30 and TRBJ1-2, with TRBD1 identical over 8 bases. This CDR3 region has 14 residues. Germline lookup yields CDR1 GTSNPN and CDR2 SVGIG (reference sequence). J was trimmed by 8 bases and V by 4 bases; bases with no gene match: 12. The DNA for the CDR3 is TGTGCCTGGAATCCTACAGGGGGGCCGGGAGGCTACACCTTC. This gives the protein CAWNPTGGPGGYTF.

The chain employs TRBV6-5 and TRBJ2-2; D is perhaps TRBD2 (6 bases). The CDR3 runs to 15 residues. Germline CDR1 MNHEY, CDR2 SVGAGI. The V gene lost 6 bases and the J gene lost 5 bases, with 16 bases spanning the gap. The CDR3 sequence is CASRTKAGWTGELFF. CDR3 nucleotide sequence: TGTGCCAGCAGGACGAAGGCGGGATGGACCGGGGAGCTGTTTTTT.

This chain links TRBV18 with TRBJ2-2, with D uncertain. Germline CDR1 reads KGHSH; CDR2 reads LQKENI. This CDR3 has 14 residues. V shed 1 base and J shed 1 base, with 4 bases lying between them. CDR3 region: CASSPLENTGELFF. CDR3 nucleotide sequence: TGTGCCAGCTCACCACTAGAGAACACCGGGGAGCTGTTTTTT.

This clone has more than one count but fewer than ten. V is TRBV4-1 and J is TRBJ1-2, with D possibly being TRBD1 (5 bases). Germline values: CDR1 MGHRA, CDR2 YSYEKL. The CDR3 spans 16 residues. Trimming cost V 2 bases and J 3 bases, with 16 bases left between them. The CDR3 DNA follows: TGCGCCAGCAGCCAATACACAGGAAAAACCGACTATGGCTACACCTTC. It codes for CASSQYTGKTDYGYTF.

This chain connects TRBV7-2 to TRBJ2-3; TRBD2 agrees at 14 bases. From germline, CDR1 is SGHTA and CDR2 FQGNSA. The CDR3 extends over 15 amino acids. Trimming removed 1 base from V and 9 bases from J; junction bases left unmatched: 3. CDR3 nucleotides: TGTGCCAGCAGCTTAGAAGGGACTAGCGGGAGAACGCAGTATTTT. Translating it yields CASSLEGTSGRTQYF.

CDR3 sequence reads: CASNPGASGRARETQYF. In DNA, the CDR3 is TGTGCCAGCAACCCTGGAGCTAGCGGGAGGGCACGGGAGACCCAGTACTTC. This chain connects TRBV28 to TRBJ2-5; 12 bases are a match to TRBD2. Germline V gene lookup returns CDR1 MDHEN and CDR2 SYDVKM. This CDR3 has 17 residues. Trimming cost V 7 bases and J 5 bases; bases outside gene matches: 14.

The V gene is TRBV11-2, the J gene TRBJ2-1; possibly TRBD2 for D (5 bases). The V gene lost 5 bases and the J gene lost 5 bases, with 13 bases spanning the gap. Germline lookup yields CDR1 SGHAT and CDR2 FQNNGV. The CDR3 covers 14 residues. The CDR3 here is CASSAVGANNEQFF. The CDR3, as DNA: TGTGCCAGCAGCGCAGTGGGAGCCAACAATGAGCAGTTCTTC.

Only a few counts were recorded for this clone. The chain uses TRBV15 and TRBJ2-7; 8 nucleotides agree with TRBD1. The germline gives CDR1 LNHNV, CDR2 YYDKDF (reference sequence). V dropped 2 bases and J dropped 4; count of bases not matched to a gene: 10. There are 16 residues in the CDR3. The CDR3 is CATSRLSGQAVYEQYF. The CDR3 coding sequence is TGTGCCACCAGCAGACTTTCGGGACAGGCCGTATACGAGCAGTACTTC.

This chain joins TRBV6-4 and TRBJ2-7; TRBD2 matches 12 bases. Losses at the gene ends were 6 bases for V and 2 bases for J; bases not matched to a gene: 5. The CDR3 contains 15 residues. The V gene's germline CDR1 is MRHNA and CDR2 SNTAGT. CDR3 in amino acids: CASSPLAGGPYEQYF. The CDR3 DNA reads TGTGCCAGCAGCCCCCTAGCGGGAGGGCCCTACGAGCAGTACTTC.